This TCR beta chain was sequenced during a study of blood T cells in healthy people across ages. Regarding the study as a whole: Naive and antigen-experienced cells could not be conclusively compared, given unsorted PBMCs.

With 1 base removed from V and 5 bases from J, the gap between germline ends came to 4 bases. The CDR3 sequence is 11 residues long. The germline gives CDR1 DFQATT, CDR2 SNEGSKA (reference sequence). Through a sample-barcoded 5' primer and a J-beta primer mix, a second PCR was run for about 6 to 11 cycles. TCRdb itself ran the 5' RACE reads through MiXCR, one entry per CDR3 protein. The sample consists of 550,000 to 700,000 distinct CDR3 sequences, 25% to 30% of them appearing once. On this clonotype: No antigen is known for it. A much more abundant neighbour one base away suggests this may be a read error.

The TCR originated in a woman between 65 and 79 years old in good health. Sequenced material: blood. V and J are TRBV20-1 and TRBJ2-3, with D unclear. The DNA for the CDR3 is TGCAGTGCTAGAGTCCTAGATACGCAGTATTTT. This sequence encodes CSARVLDTQYF.